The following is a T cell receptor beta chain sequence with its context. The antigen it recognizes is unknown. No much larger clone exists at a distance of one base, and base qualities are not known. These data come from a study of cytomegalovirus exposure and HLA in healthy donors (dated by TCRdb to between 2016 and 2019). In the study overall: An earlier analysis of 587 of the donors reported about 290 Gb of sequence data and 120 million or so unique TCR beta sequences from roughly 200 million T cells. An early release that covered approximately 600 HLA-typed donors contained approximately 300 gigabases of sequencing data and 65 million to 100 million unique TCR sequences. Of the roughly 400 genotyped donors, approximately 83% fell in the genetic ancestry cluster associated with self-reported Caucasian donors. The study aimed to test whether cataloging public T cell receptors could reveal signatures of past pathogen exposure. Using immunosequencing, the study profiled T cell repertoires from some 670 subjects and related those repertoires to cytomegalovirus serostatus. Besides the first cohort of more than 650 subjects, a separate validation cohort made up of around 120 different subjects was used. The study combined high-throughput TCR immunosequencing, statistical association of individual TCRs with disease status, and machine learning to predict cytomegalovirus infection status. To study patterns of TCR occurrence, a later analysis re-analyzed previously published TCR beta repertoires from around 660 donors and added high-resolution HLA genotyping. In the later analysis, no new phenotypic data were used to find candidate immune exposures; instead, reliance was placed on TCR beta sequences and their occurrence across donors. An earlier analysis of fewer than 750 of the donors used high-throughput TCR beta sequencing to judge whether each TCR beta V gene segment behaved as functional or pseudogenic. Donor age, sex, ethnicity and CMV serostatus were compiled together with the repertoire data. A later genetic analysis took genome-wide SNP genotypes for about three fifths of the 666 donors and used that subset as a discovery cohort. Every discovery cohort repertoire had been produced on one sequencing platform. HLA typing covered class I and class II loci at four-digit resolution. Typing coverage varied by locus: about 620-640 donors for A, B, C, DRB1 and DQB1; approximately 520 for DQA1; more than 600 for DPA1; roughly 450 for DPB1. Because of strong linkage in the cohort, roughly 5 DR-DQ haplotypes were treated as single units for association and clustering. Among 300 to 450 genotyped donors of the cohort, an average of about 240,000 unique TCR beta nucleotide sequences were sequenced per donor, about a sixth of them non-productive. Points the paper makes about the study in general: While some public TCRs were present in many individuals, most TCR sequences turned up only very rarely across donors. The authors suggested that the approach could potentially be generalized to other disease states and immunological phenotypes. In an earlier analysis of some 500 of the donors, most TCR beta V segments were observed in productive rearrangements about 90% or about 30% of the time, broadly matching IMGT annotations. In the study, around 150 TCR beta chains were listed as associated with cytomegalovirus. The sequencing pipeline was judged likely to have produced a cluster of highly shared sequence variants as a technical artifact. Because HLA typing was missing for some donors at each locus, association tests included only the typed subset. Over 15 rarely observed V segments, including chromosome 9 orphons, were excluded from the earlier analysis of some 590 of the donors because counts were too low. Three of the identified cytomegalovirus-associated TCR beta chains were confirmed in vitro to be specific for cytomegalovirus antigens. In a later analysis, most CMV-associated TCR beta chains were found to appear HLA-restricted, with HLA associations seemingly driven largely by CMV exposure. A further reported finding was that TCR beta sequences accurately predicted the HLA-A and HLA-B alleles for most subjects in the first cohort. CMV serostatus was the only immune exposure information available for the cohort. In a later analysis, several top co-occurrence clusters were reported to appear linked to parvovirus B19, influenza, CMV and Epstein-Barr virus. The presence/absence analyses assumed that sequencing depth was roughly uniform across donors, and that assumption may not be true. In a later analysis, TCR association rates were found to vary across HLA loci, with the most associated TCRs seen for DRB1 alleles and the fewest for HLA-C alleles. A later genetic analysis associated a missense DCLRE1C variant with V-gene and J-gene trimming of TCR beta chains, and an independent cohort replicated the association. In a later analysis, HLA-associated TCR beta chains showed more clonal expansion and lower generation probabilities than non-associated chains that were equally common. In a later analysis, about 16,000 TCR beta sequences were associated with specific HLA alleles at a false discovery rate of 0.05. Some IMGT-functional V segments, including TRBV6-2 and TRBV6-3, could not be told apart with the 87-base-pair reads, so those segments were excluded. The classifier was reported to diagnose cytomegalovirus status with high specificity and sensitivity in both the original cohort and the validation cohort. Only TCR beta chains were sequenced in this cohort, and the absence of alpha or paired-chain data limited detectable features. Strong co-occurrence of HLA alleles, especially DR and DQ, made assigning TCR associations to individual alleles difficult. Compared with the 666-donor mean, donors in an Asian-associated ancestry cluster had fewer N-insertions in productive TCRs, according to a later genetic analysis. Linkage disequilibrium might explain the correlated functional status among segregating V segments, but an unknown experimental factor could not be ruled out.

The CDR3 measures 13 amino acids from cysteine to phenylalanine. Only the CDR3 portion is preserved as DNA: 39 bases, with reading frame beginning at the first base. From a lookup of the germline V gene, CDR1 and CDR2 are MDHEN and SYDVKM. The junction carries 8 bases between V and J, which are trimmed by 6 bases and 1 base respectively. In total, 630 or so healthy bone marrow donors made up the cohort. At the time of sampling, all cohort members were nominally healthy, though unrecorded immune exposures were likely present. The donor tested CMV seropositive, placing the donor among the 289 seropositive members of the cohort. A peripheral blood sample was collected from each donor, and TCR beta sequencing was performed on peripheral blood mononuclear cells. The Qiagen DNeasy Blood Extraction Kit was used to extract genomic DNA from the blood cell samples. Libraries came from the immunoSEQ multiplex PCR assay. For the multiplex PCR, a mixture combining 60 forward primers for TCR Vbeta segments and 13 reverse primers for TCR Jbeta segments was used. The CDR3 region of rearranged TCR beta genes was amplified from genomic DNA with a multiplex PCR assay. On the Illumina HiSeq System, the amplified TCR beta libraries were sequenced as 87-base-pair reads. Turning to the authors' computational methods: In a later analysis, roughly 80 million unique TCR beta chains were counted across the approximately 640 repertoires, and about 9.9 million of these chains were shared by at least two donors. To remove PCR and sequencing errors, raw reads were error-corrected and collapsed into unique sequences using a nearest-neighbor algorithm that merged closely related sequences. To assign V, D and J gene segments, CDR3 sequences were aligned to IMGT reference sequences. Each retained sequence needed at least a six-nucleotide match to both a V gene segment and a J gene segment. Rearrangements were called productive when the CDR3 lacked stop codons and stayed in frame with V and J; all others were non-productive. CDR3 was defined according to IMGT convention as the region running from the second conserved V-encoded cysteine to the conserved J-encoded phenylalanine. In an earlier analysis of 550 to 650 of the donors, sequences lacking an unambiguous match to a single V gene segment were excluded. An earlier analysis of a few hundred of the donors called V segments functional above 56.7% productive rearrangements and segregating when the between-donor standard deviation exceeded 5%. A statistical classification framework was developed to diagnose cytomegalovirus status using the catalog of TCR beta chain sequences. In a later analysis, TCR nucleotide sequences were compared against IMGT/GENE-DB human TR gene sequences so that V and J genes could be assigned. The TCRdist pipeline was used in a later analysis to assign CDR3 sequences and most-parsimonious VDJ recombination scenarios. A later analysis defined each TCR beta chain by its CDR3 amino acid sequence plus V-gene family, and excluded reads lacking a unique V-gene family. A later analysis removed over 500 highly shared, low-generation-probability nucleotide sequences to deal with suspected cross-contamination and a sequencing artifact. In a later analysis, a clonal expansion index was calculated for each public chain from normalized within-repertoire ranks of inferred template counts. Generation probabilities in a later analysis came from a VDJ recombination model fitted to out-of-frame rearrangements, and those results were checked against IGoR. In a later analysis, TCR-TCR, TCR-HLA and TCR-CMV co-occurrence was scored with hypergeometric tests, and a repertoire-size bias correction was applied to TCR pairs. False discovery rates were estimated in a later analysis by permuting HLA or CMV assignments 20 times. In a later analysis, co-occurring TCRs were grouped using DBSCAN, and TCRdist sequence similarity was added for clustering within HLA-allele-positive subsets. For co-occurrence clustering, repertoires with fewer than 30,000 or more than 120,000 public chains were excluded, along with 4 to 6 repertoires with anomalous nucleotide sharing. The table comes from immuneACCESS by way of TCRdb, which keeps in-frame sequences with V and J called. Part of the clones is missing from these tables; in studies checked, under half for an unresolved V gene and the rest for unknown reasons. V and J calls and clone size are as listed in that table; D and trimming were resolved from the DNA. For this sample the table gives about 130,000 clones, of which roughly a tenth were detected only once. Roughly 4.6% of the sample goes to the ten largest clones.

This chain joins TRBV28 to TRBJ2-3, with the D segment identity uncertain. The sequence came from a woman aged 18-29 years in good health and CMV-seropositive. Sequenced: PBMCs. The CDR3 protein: CASSLTRTDTQYF. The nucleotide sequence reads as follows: TGTGCCAGCAGCCTGACTCGCACAGATACGCAGTATTTT.